This T cell receptor (beta chain) was obtained from a study of spatial heterogeneity in lung cancer. Study details: Detected beta-chain sequences consistently exceeded alpha-chain sequences. Study observations and caveats: Blood contained ubiquitous expanded tumor TCRs more at resection than at follow-up.

Each TCR cDNA molecule bore a unique molecular identifier. TCRdb reanalysed the 5' RACE reads using MiXCR and keeps one entry per CDR3 protein. This sample has around 24,000 distinct CDR3 sequences, with around 13% found just once. This clonotype was seen a few times. Its target is not known. The time point: sample taken at primary tumor resection. Unsorted whole RNA samples from tumor, nontumor lung or frozen PBMC were sequenced. The ends were cut back, 5 bases at V and 0 bases at J, with 13 bases in the middle. CDR1 and CDR2 (germline): DFQATT, SNEGSKA (reference sequence). The CDR3 totals 15 residues.

The clonotype was recovered from a female donor with early-stage non-small cell lung cancer. The chain combines TRBV20-1 with TRBJ2-2; no firm D call. Sequencing used PBMCs, obtained at surgery. The CDR3 bases are TGCAGTGCTTTCGGGCTAACCCCGAACACCGGGGAGCTGTTTTTT. Its translation: CSAFGLTPNTGELFF.